The clone carrying this T cell receptor beta chain appeared a single time. Measured with immunoSEQ multiplex PCR; TCRdb has only the in-frame clones, and not every one. Here the sample spans 300,000 to 400,000 clones, roughly 90% being singletons. The entry originates in a study of blood T cell repertoires in COVID-19. CDR1 MDHEN and CDR2 SYDVKM come from the germline V gene. This CDR3 comprises 13 residues. V lost 6 bases and J 6 bases, leaving 14 bases between the germline ends. The specimen sequenced was PBMCs or T cells enriched from blood (not recorded which). This chain connects TRBV28 to TRBJ1-2; D is uncertain. This clonotype originated in a man aged 55 to 70 who had recovered from COVID-19. The CDR3 sequence is CASRPTGSNGYTF. CDR3 nucleotides: TGTGCCAGCAGGCCCACCGGGTCCAATGGCTACACCTTC.